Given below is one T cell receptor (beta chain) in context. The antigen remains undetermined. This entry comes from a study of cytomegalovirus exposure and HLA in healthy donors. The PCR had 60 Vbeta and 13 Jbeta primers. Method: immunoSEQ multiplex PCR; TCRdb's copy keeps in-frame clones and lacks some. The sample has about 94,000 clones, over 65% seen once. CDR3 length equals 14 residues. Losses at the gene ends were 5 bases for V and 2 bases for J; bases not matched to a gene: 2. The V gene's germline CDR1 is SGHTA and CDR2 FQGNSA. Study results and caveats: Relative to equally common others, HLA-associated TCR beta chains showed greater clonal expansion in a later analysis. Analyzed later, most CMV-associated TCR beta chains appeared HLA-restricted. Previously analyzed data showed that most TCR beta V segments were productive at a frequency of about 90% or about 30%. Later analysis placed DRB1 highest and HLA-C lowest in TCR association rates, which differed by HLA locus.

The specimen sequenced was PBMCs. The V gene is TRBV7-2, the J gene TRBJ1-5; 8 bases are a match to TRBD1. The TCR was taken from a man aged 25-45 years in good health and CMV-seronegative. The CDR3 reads CASSKTGGNQPQHF. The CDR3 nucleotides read TGTGCCAGCAGCAAGACAGGGGGCAATCAGCCCCAGCATTTT.